The 14 T cell receptor beta chains below come from one sample, sequenced in a study of blood T cell repertoires in COVID-19. Generated by immunoSEQ multiplex PCR, the TCRdb table keeps only in-frame clones and is missing some. The table shows some 220,000 clones, with 84% occurring only once. Sequencing was performed on peripheral blood. These receptors were obtained from a man aged 50 or older with acute or convalescent COVID-19.

The chain employs TRBV6-5 and TRBJ1-2; D is ambiguous. From germline, CDR1 is MNHEY and CDR2 SVGAGI. Trimming removed 6 bases at V and 6 bases at J, with 14 bases between. There are 13 residues in the CDR3. CDR3: CASRRARGNGYTF. CDR3 bases: TGTGCCAGCAGGCGGGCCAGAGGGAATGGCTACACCTTC.

This clone was seen a few times. V and J are TRBV27 and TRBJ1-5, with a tentative D call TRBD1 (5 bases). In germline, CDR1 is MNHEY, CDR2 SMNVEV (reference sequence). CDR3 length: 15 residues. Trimming removed 2 bases at V and 0 bases at J, with 8 bases between. In DNA, the CDR3 is TGTGCCAGCAGTTTAGGGGGGAATAGCAATCAGCCCCAGCATTTT. Its translation is CASSLGGNSNQPQHF.

The V call is TRBV3-1 (or the pseudogene TRBV3-2), the J call TRBJ2-1, with 8 nucleotides matching TRBD2. CDR3 length: 16 amino acids. V was pared by 0 bases and J by 2 bases, with 3 bases of the junction left unmatched. CDR1 is LGHDT, CDR2 YNNKEL, per germline (reference sequence). The CDR3 nucleotides read TGTGCCAGCAGCCAAGACTGGCGGGAGGCCTACAATGAGCAGTTCTTC. Translated, it gives CASSQDWREAYNEQFF.

The V call is TRBV6-5, the J call TRBJ1-1; weak D call: TRBD1 (6 bases). The CDR3 spans 11 residues. The germline V gene has CDR1 MNHEY and CDR2 SVGAGI. Trimming stripped 9 bases from V and 6 bases from J, with 11 bases between. The CDR3 DNA reads as TGTGCCAGTTACAGGGCTCCTGAAGCTTTCTTT. This sequence encodes CASYRAPEAFF.

The V and J genes are TRBV15 and TRBJ1-1; no clear D gene. Germline CDR1 is LNHNV and CDR2 is YYDKDF (reference sequence). Trimming removed 1 base at V and 1 base at J, with 10 bases between. The CDR3 runs to 15 residues. The CDR3 DNA reads as TGTGCCACCAGCAGAGTTGGGTCGGGGAACACTGAAGCTTTCTTT. Its protein product is CATSRVGSGNTEAFF.

This clone appeared once. A junction boundary mismatches the germline segment, possibly from a read error. The chain recombines TRBV2 with TRBJ2-4; maybe TRBD1 (5 bases). The CDR3 has 16 residues. Germline CDR1 SNHLY, CDR2 FYNNEI. The CDR3 sequence: CASSEGKGVAKNIQYF. DNA for the CDR3: TGTGCCAGCAGCGAAGGAAAAGGGGTGGCCAAAAACATTCAGTACTTC.

The chain uses TRBV6-5 and TRBJ1-4, with 8 bases identical to TRBD1. J lost 10 bases, V lost 0 bases, and 10 bases had no gene match. Germline CDR1 and CDR2: MNHEY and SVGAGI. This CDR3 is built from 16 residues. The CDR3 reads CASSYSPRQGNGKLFF. CDR3 coding DNA: TGTGCCAGCAGTTACTCGCCCCGACAGGGGAACGGAAAACTGTTTTTT.

The CDR3: CASGIPGTGFETQYF. CDR3 DNA sequence: TGTGCTAGTGGGATCCCTGGAACGGGTTTCGAAACCCAGTACTTC. The rearrangement joins TRBV12-5 to TRBJ2-5; D is unresolved. Germline CDR1 is LGHNT and CDR2 is FRNRAP. Trimming left V 6 bases short and J 8 bases short, with 22 bases between. The CDR3 extends over 15 amino acids.

The V call is TRBV19, the J call TRBJ1-1, with D tentatively TRBD1 (6 bases). Germline V CDR1 and CDR2: LNHDA, SQIVND (reference sequence). The CDR3 consists of 15 residues. V was clipped by 5 bases and J by 1 base, with 14 bases between them. CDR3 DNA: TGTGCCAGTAGTGTAACAGGGACATCGAACACTGAAGCTTTCTTT. It translates to CASSVTGTSNTEAFF.

The chain is built from TRBV2 and TRBJ2-5, with D possibly matching TRBD2 (5 bases). The CDR3 contains 12 residues. CDR1 is SNHLY and CDR2 is FYNNEI in the germline V gene. Trimming removed 5 bases at V and 5 bases at J, with 9 bases between. CDR3 DNA: TGTGCCAGCAGTCCGCCGGGGGAGACCCAGTACTTC. It specifies CASSPPGETQYF.

This chain links TRBV9 with TRBJ2-7; 7 nucleotides match TRBD2. V was clipped by 4 bases and J by 3 bases; unmatched bases: 10. CDR1 and CDR2 (germline): SGDLS, YYNGEE. The CDR3 totals 15 residues. The CDR3 sequence is CASSFRGGPLYEQYF. The CDR3 coding sequence is TGTGCCAGCAGCTTCCGGGGAGGGCCACTCTACGAGCAGTACTTC.

The rearrangement uses TRBV12-5 and TRBJ1-5, with TRBD1 identical over 11 bases. Unmatched junction bases numbered 9, after V lost 6 bases and J lost 8 bases. The CDR3 length is 15 residues. Germline V CDR1 and CDR2: LGHNT, FRNRAP. CDR3 in amino acids: CASGTTGTGGKPQHF. The CDR3 coding sequence is TGTGCTAGTGGCACCACCGGGACAGGGGGGAAGCCCCAGCATTTT.

The V and J genes are TRBV4-1 and TRBJ1-5; D ambiguous. This CDR3 spans 16 amino acids. Germline V gene lookup returns CDR1 MGHRA and CDR2 YSYEKL. Trimming cost V 0 bases and J 4 bases, with 13 bases left between them. CDR3 sequence: CASSQEVARGNQPQHF. The DNA for the CDR3 is TGCGCCAGCAGCCAAGAGGTGGCGCGGGGAAATCAGCCCCAGCATTTT.

The chain combines TRBV19 with TRBJ1-5, with D hard to call. The CDR3 runs to 15 residues. V shed 7 bases and J shed 9 bases, with 22 bases lying between them. The germline gives CDR1 LNHDA, CDR2 SQIVND (reference sequence). CDR3 region: CASTNPEDRTRPQHF. DNA of the CDR3: TGTGCCAGTACCAACCCTGAAGATCGGACTCGGCCCCAGCATTTT.